Listed below are T cell receptor beta chains from one sample, sequenced in a study of cytomegalovirus exposure and HLA in healthy donors. Profiling relied on immunoSEQ multiplex PCR, and the TCRdb table lists in-frame clones only, not all of them. The table lists 99,000 or so clones, 65% to 90% of them singletons, with around 6.9% in the top ten. The specimen sequenced was PBMCs. Receptor source: a man aged 25 to 40 in good health and CMV-seropositive. The CDR3 runs from the conserved cysteine through the conserved F or W. Each record gives: V gene, J gene, CDR3 protein.

>TRBV25-1|TRBJ2-3
CASRMTGGTDTQYF
>TRBV2|.
CASSGDRGNEQYF
>TRBV5-5|TRBJ1-1
CASSWGQNTEAFF
>TRBV27|TRBJ1-1
CASSLGRGLDTEAFF
>TRBV27|TRBJ1-2
CASSPIPGQNYGYTF
>TRBV2|.
CASSRLAATYEQYF
>TRBV4-1|TRBJ2-1
CASSGLAGGYNEQFF
>TRBV5-6|TRBJ2-3
CASSSPPDTQYF
>TRBV7-9|TRBJ2-7
CASSPTAGGSYEQYF
>TRBV5-6|TRBJ2-5
CASSFTTQETQYF
>TRBV5-1|TRBJ2-3
CASSLGGAVTDTQYF
>TRBV7-7|TRBJ2-7
CASSLDGGSEQYF
>TRBV6-5|TRBJ2-7
CASSYRPGVSEQYF
>TRBV29-1|TRBJ2-1
CSAALGRVSNEQFF
>TRBV28|TRBJ2-1
CASSLLEALSHEQFF
>TRBV5-1|TRBJ2-5
CASSLAVSQETQYF
>TRBV4-2|TRBJ1-3
CASSQDTGLGPGNTIYF
>TRBV6-4|TRBJ1-1
CASSLQGGDTEAFF
>TRBV9|TRBJ2-7
CASSAKGTSGAFYEQYF
>TRBV14|TRBJ2-7
CASSLEGRGAPQYEQYF
>TRBV20-1|TRBJ1-6
CSASIDSPLHF
>TRBV5-1|TRBJ2-2
CASRTGKLTGELFF
>TRBV6-1|TRBJ1-6
CASSVRGPTINSPLHF
>TRBV6-5|TRBJ1-4
CASSFGQGANEKLFF
>TRBV4-2|TRBJ2-3
CASSLTQLAGYTDTQYF
>TRBV6-1|TRBJ1-5
CASRTGISEPQHF
>TRBV19|TRBJ2-5
CASSTDRVGETQYF
>TRBV5-6|TRBJ1-5
CASSFQWRNQPQHF
>TRBV5-1|TRBJ2-5
CASSLSLTGGKETQYF
>TRBV11-2|TRBJ1-3
CASSHPRDIENTIYF
>TRBV6-1|TRBJ2-3
CASSGSLQGPDTQYF
>TRBV5-1|TRBJ1-1
CASSTQGANTEAFF
>TRBV7-9|TRBJ2-7
CASSLEIAGANSYEQYF
>TRBV5-6|TRBJ2-3
CASSLGQVRTDTQYF
>TRBV4-1|TRBJ1-6
CASSQSGITSPLHF